The 19 T cell receptor beta chains presented below share a single source sample, sequenced in a study of identical twins. MiXCR was run by TCRdb on the 5' RACE reads, yielding one entry per CDR3 protein. The data show some 900,000 distinct CDR3 sequences, over 9% seen once. The sample also formed part of further work on yellow fever vaccine responses in identical twins.

Sample: PBMCs. All receptors come from a woman aged 18-29 years in good health.

A few counts support this clonotype. The CDR3 reads CASSQQPIANTGELFF. CDR3 coding DNA: TGTGCCAGCAGCCAGCAGCCGATCGCGAACACCGGGGAGCTGTTTTTT. The V call is TRBV7-2, the J call TRBJ2-2; D remains ambiguous. Trimming pared 5 bases from V and 0 bases from J, leaving 13 bases between. The CDR3 contains 16 residues. Germline CDR1 reads SGHTA; CDR2 reads FQGNSA.

There are many counts of this clonotype. This sequence joins TRBV5-6 and TRBJ2-3; 11 positions agree with TRBD2. The CDR3 is made up of 14 amino acids. The V and J ends lost 2 bases and 6 bases, in that order; junction bases with no gene match: 2. The germline gives CDR1 SGHDT, CDR2 YYEEEE. In nucleotides, the CDR3 is TGTGCCAGCAGCTTTAGCGGGGGGGCGGATACGCAGTATTTT. Its protein product is CASSFSGGADTQYF.

The J gene is TRBJ2-3, the V gene TRBV6-1, with D hard to call. Germline V lookup: CDR1 MNHNS, CDR2 SASEGT. The CDR3 runs 13 residues. Trimming took off 8 bases at V and 3 bases at J, with 12 bases between the two ends. The CDR3 bases are TGTGCCAGCTACGGTCAAGGGACAGATACGCAGTATTTT. Its protein is CASYGQGTDTQYF.

This clonotype came up many times. The chain carries TRBV4-1 and TRBJ1-1, with D possibly TRBD1 on 5 matching bases. V dropped 0 bases and J dropped 6 bases, with 14 bases sitting between them. Germline-derived CDR1 and CDR2 are MGHRA and YSYEKL. The CDR3 extends over 15 amino acids. CDR3 sequence reads: CASSQDWGRGSEAFF. In DNA form, the CDR3 reads TGCGCCAGCAGCCAAGACTGGGGCCGGGGGTCTGAAGCTTTCTTT.

Comment on this clonotype: A much larger clone differs by one base, so this may be a read error. This chain joins TRBV3-1 and TRBJ1-3; D is ambiguous. The CDR3 totals 18 residues. Between the trimmed V and J ends, which lost 4 bases and 2 bases, there was a span of 21 bases. CDR1 is LGHDT, CDR2 YNNKEL, per germline (reference sequence). CDR3 region: CASSPAKGAGPTGNTIYF. The DNA for the CDR3 is TGTGCCAGCAGCCCCGCGAAGGGTGCAGGCCCAACTGGAAACACCATATATTTT.

At least ten counts were recorded for this clonotype. This chain uses TRBV11-2 with TRBJ2-1, with TRBD1 matching 8 bases. The CDR3 covers 16 residues. The ends lost 7 bases at V and 5 bases at J; junction bases unmatched: 13. CDR1 is SGHAT and CDR2 is FQNNGV in the germline V gene. In DNA, the CDR3 is TGTGCCAGCACCCCGGCGGCAGGGGGCAGGAACAATGAGCAGTTCTTC. Its protein is CASTPAAGGRNNEQFF.

This clonotype was counted ten times or more. The V call is TRBV19, the J call TRBJ1-5; 7 nucleotides line up with TRBD1. The CDR3 has 15 amino acids. Per germline, CDR1 LNHDA and CDR2 SQIVND (reference sequence). J lost 2 bases, V lost 3 bases, and 4 bases had no gene match. The DNA for the CDR3 is TGTGCCAGTAGTATGAGGACAGGAGGCAATCAGCCCCAGCATTTT. Translation: CASSMRTGGNQPQHF.

This clonotype was seen more than once but under ten times. The chain couples TRBV4-1 to TRBJ1-1, with D tentatively TRBD1 (5 bases). The V and J ends lost 5 bases and 3 bases respectively, with 13 bases between them. Looked up from germline, CDR1 is MGHRA and CDR2 is YSYEKL. The CDR3 sequence is 14 residues long. The chain's CDR3 is CASSAPGRDTEAFF. CDR3 nucleotide sequence: TGCGCCAGCAGCGCCCCAGGGAGGGACACTGAAGCTTTCTTT.

This clonotype was detected many times. The J gene is TRBJ1-3, the V gene TRBV3-1; D not certain. Germline V gene sequence: CDR1 LGHDT, CDR2 YNNKEL (reference sequence). The CDR3 loop spans 13 amino acids. Trimming removed 1 base at V and 2 bases at J, with 3 bases between. DNA for the CDR3: TGTGCCAGCAGCCAAGGGACTGGAAACACCATATATTTT. This codes for CASSQGTGNTIYF.

This clonotype came up many times. This chain links TRBV2 with TRBJ2-6; a weak D match, TRBD2 (6 bases). CDR1 and CDR2 from the germline V gene are SNHLY and FYNNEI. Trimming stripped 7 bases from V and 6 bases from J, with 19 bases between. The CDR3 is made up of 16 amino acids. The CDR3 protein is CASKDMSGPSANVLTF. CDR3 sequence (DNA): TGTGCCAGCAAGGACATGAGCGGGCCATCGGCCAACGTCCTGACTTTC.

V gene TRBV6-4 combines with J gene TRBJ2-7; 8 bases match TRBD2. The CDR3 loop spans 15 amino acids. CDR1 MRHNA and CDR2 SNTAGT come from the germline V gene. V shed 4 bases, J shed 3 bases, and the junction held 8 bases outside the gene matches. CDR3 sequence reads: CASSVEAGELYEQYF. The CDR3 region has the DNA TGTGCCAGCAGTGTGGAAGCGGGAGAGCTCTACGAGCAGTACTTC.

This clonotype was seen a handful of times. The rearrangement links TRBV3-1 to TRBJ2-7, with 8 bases that match TRBD2. The length of the CDR3 is 15 residues. CDR1 and CDR2 (germline): LGHDT, YNNKEL (reference sequence). V dropped 1 base and J dropped 3; count of bases not matched to a gene: 5. In DNA, the CDR3 is TGTGCCAGCAGCCAAGGTCCGACTAGCGTCTACGAGCAGTACTTC. The encoded protein is CASSQGPTSVYEQYF.

CDR3 nucleotides: TGCAGTGCTGCGGCGGGGAGCACAGATACGCAGTATTTT. Protein: CSAAAGSTDTQYF. The rearrangement joins TRBV20-1 to TRBJ2-3, with D perhaps TRBD2 (6 bases). The CDR3 is made up of 13 amino acids. Germline V CDR1 and CDR2: DFQATT, SNEGSKA (reference sequence). V was pared by 5 bases and J by 0 bases, with 9 bases between.

J is TRBJ1-2 and V is TRBV4-1; maybe TRBD1 (5 bases). CDR3 length: 14 amino acids. Trimming left V 5 bases short and J 4 bases short, with 14 bases between. Germline V gene lookup returns CDR1 MGHRA and CDR2 YSYEKL. This chain's CDR3 is CASSSGGGVYGYTF. In DNA, the CDR3 is TGCGCCAGCAGCAGCGGAGGAGGGGTCTATGGCTACACCTTC.

The chain joins TRBV7-2 to TRBJ1-4; 9 bases map to TRBD1. The length of the CDR3 is 14 residues. V shed 5 bases and J 12 bases; nucleotides not matched to a gene: 10. CDR1 and CDR2 (germline): SGHTA, FQGNSA. The CDR3 nucleotides read TGTGCCAGCAGCCTCCGGGACAGGGAGGGTGAACTGTTTTTT. This encodes CASSLRDREGELFF.

V gene TRBV3-1 combines with J gene TRBJ2-5; D not resolved. The V gene's germline CDR1 is LGHDT and CDR2 YNNKEL (reference sequence). The V end lost 1 base, the J end lost 0 bases, and 6 bases lay between the germline ends. The CDR3 extends over 14 amino acids. Here the CDR3 reads CASSQARNQETQYF. The DNA for the CDR3 is TGTGCCAGCAGCCAAGCGCGGAACCAAGAGACCCAGTACTTC.

This clonotype occurred many times. V gene TRBV5-1 combines with J gene TRBJ2-5, with unresolved D. Germline CDR1 SGHRS, CDR2 YFSETQ. Trimming took off 0 bases at V and 0 bases at J, with 3 bases between the two ends. The CDR3 sequence is 13 residues long. The CDR3 loop reads CASSLVYQETQYF. CDR3 nucleotide sequence: TGCGCCAGCAGCTTGGTTTACCAAGAGACCCAGTACTTC.

J is TRBJ2-2 and V is TRBV19, with 12 bases lining up with TRBD2. The CDR3 spans 16 residues. Trimming cost V 7 bases and J 5 bases; bases outside gene matches: 8. Germline CDR1 is LNHDA and CDR2 is SQIVND (reference sequence). CDR3 bases: TGTGCCAGTACCCCCCCTAGCGGGGGGGGAACCGGGGAGCTGTTTTTT. Its protein is CASTPPSGGGTGELFF.

This clonotype occurred a few times. This chain uses TRBV7-8 with TRBJ2-2; 12 bases agree with TRBD2. Per the germline V gene, CDR1 is SGHVS and CDR2 is FQNEAQ. J gave up 2 bases and V 8 bases, and 6 bases lay outside the gene matches. This CDR3 spans 16 amino acids. The CDR3: CASGTGLAGNTGELFF. CDR3 DNA: TGTGCCAGCGGGACTGGACTAGCGGGAAACACCGGGGAGCTGTTTTTT.